This paragraph reports one T cell receptor (beta chain). CDR1 MDHEN and CDR2 SYDVKM come from the germline V gene. The V gene end was trimmed by 6 bases and the J gene end by 4 bases; junction bases not matched to a gene: 6. The CDR3 is 14 residues long. Under the authors' procedure: Estimation of nucleated cell counts was performed using reference gene primer amplification. Sequencing was performed with immunoSEQ multiplex PCR; in TCRdb, only in-frame clones are kept and a portion is missing. The D gene and trimming were derived from the DNA, and the V and J assignments and clone size from that table. The sample lists hundreds of thousands of clones, roughly 85% seen once, with roughly 3% in the top ten. This entry is derived from a study of blood T cell repertoires in COVID-19. At the level of the study: Sites across the United States, Italy and Spain contributed samples from acute and convalescent COVID-19.

The material sequenced was peripheral blood. This rearrangement joins TRBV28 to TRBJ1-2, with 9 bases identical to TRBD1. The clonotype comes from a man between 18 and 29 years old with active or convalescent COVID-19. CDR3 sequence: CASSRRTGVYGYTF. The CDR3, as DNA: TGTGCCAGCAGCCGGAGGACAGGGGTCTATGGCTACACCTTC.